The source of this T cell receptor beta chain is a study of T cell responses to AZD1222 COVID-19 vaccine. Findings and limits, study-wide: Across the whole spike, CD4 TCRs peaked at regions 160-218 and 743-854. Of spike-specific TCRs, nearly half reportedly target regions left unmutated in variants. Spike-specific TCR depth and breadth grew after two AZD1222 doses.

Method: immunoSEQ multiplex PCR; TCRdb's copy keeps in-frame clones and lacks some. The repertoire consists of 100,000 to 150,000 clones, with roughly 90% occurring once and the leading ten covering roughly 1.5%. As regards this clone: Its target is unknown.

The ends lost 7 bases at V and 1 base at J; junction bases unmatched: 7. CDR1 and CDR2 (germline): ENHRY, SYGVKD. The CDR3 spans 15 residues. The chain links TRBV10-3 to TRBJ1-2, with 9 bases that match TRBD1. This material consisted of peripheral blood, taken on day 0 of AZD1222 vaccination. The receptor was derived from an adult in good health. The DNA for the CDR3 is TGTGCCATCATGGCGACAGGGGGAGTTAACTATGGCTACACCTTC. Its translation: CAIMATGGVNYGYTF.